These 8 T cell receptor beta chains came from one sample sequenced in a study of blood T cells in healthy people across ages. Next came a second PCR, run for about 6 to 12 cycles, which used a sample-barcoded 5' primer along with a J-beta primer mix. A single record per CDR3 protein comes from TCRdb applying MiXCR to the 5' RACE reads. Among 800,000 to 900,000 distinct CDR3 sequences listed, approximately 65% were seen once. The sequenced material came from blood. Every receptor here comes from a man younger than 45 in good health.

The chain links TRBV7-2 to TRBJ2-4; 12 nucleotides match TRBD2. The tail of the sequence fits TRBJ2-7 better, so the J call may be wrong. Germline CDR1 and CDR2: SGHTA and FQGNSA. The CDR3 runs to 18 residues. Written as DNA, the CDR3 is TGTGCCAGCAGCTTAGTCGGGGGGACTAGCGGGTTTGGTTACGAGCAGTACTTC. It translates to CASSLVGGTSGFGYEQYF.

J is TRBJ2-3 and V is TRBV6-2 or TRBV6-3, with 7 bases fitting TRBD1. The J segment lost 6 bases and the V segment lost 3 bases, leaving 15 bases of the junction unmatched. This CDR3 comprises 17 residues. The germline V gene has CDR1 MNHEY and CDR2 SVGEGT. The CDR3, as DNA: TGTGCCAGCAGTTATCGCATAGGGGACAGAGACCTGGATACGCAGTATTTT. Translated, it gives CASSYRIGDRDLDTQYF.

The CDR3 loop is CASSLNRAGTQYF. CDR3 coding DNA: TGTGCCAGCAGTTTAAACAGGGCAGGTACGCAGTATTTT. The chain recombines TRBV27 with TRBJ2-3; D is possibly TRBD1 (6 bases). In germline, CDR1 is MNHEY, CDR2 SMNVEV (reference sequence). The CDR3 covers 13 residues. The V end lost 2 bases, the J end lost 8 bases, and 11 bases lay between the germline ends.

The chain is built from TRBV6-5 and TRBJ2-1, with D possibly being TRBD1 or TRBD2 (6 bases each). Germline-derived CDR1 and CDR2 are MNHEY and SVGAGI. V lost 7 bases and J 5 bases, leaving 18 bases between the germline ends. The CDR3 consists of 15 residues. The CDR3 DNA follows: TGTGCCAGCACCCGGGGGCTAGGGGTGAACAATGAGCAGTTCTTC. It yields the protein CASTRGLGVNNEQFF.

The chain employs TRBV9 and TRBJ2-3; 9 bases fit TRBD2. The V segment lost 1 base and the J segment 7 bases; nucleotides outside the gene matches: 7. The germline V gene encodes CDR1 SGDLS and CDR2 YYNGEE. The CDR3 consists of 15 residues. This chain's CDR3 is CASSVQVAGAHTQYF. CDR3 bases: TGTGCCAGCAGCGTACAGGTAGCGGGGGCACATACGCAGTATTTT.

The rearrangement uses TRBV7-2 and TRBJ1-2; D unclear. Germline values: CDR1 SGHTA, CDR2 FQGNSA. Between the trimmed V and J ends, which lost 4 bases and 6 bases, there was a span of 12 bases. CDR3 length: 13 residues. The CDR3 spells CASSSDLSDGYTF. In nucleotides, the CDR3 is TGTGCCAGCAGCTCAGATTTGAGCGATGGCTACACCTTC.

This chain joins TRBV7-8 and TRBJ1-1, with D unresolved. Germline V gene data show CDR1 as SGHVS and CDR2 as FQNEAQ. V shed 7 bases and J shed 3 bases, with 15 bases lying between them. The CDR3 length is 14 residues. The CDR3 DNA sequence: TGTGCCAGCACCCCGGGTGTTCGGGACACTGAAGCTTTCTTT. This codes for CASTPGVRDTEAFF.

This clonotype was seen just once. The chain is built from TRBV5-1 and TRBJ2-1, with 7 bases fitting TRBD2. The V segment lost 0 bases and the J segment 9 bases; nucleotides outside the gene matches: 3. Germline V gene lookup returns CDR1 SGHRS and CDR2 YFSETQ. This CDR3 is built from 13 residues. The CDR3 region is CASSLEGRAEQFF. The CDR3 nucleotides are TGCGCCAGCAGCTTGGAGGGGAGGGCTGAGCAGTTCTTC.